This TCR beta chain was identified in a study of PD-L1 blockade in urothelial cancer. Study at large: Atezolizumab 1,200 mg was given intravenously every 3 weeks, starting 2014. Timepoints chosen for blood analysis were 3 weeks (second dose) and 6 weeks after treatment start. Study findings and constraints: Below-median pretreatment blood TCR clonality predicted better survival.

The table came from immunoSEQ multiplex PCR; TCRdb's copy has only in-frame clones and leaves some out. The repertoire includes tens of thousands of clones, approximately 80% of them detected once, and about 1.6% sits in the top ten. Time point indicated: pretreatment peripheral blood. There were between 1 and 8 samples from each patient, taken pretreatment and on-treatment. In the case of this clone: The antigen remains undetermined.

Material: PBMCs, obtained around atezolizumab (anti-PD-L1) treatment. The TCR comes from a man aged 70-80 years with urothelial cancer.

The DNA for the CDR3 is TGTGCCAGCAGCAGGGGACAGTCCCACGAGCAGTACTTC. This gives the protein CASSRGQSHEQYF. The chain joins TRBV11-3 to TRBJ2-7, with 7 bases matching TRBD1. CDR1 SGHNT and CDR2 YENEEA come from the germline V gene. V was clipped by 5 bases and J by 5 bases; unmatched bases: 6. CDR3 length equals 13 residues.